Described below is a single TCR beta chain sequence and its context. The antigen is not known. The CDR3 length is 14 residues. The V and J ends lost 3 bases and 4 bases respectively, with 12 bases between them. Germline-derived CDR1 and CDR2 are SNHLY and FYNNEI. This record comes from a study of T cell responses to AZD1222 COVID-19 vaccine. General observations from the study: Mapped onto spike, vaccine-associated CD4 TCRs spanned it and were dominant at 160-218 and 743-854. Clonal diversity was possibly underestimated; the donors were predominantly white British and more often female. Unmutated variant regions are reportedly the target of nearly half of TCRs that are spike-specific.

The data were produced by immunoSEQ multiplex PCR, yet TCRdb's version contains in-frame clones alone and is incomplete. The sample gives about 88,000 clones, around nine tenths of which show up once; about 2.2% is in the top ten. This TCR derives from an adult in good health. V usage is TRBV2 and J usage is TRBJ1-2; TRBD1 is a possible D gene (5 bases). The sample consisted of peripheral blood, taken on day 0 of AZD1222 vaccination. CDR3 residues: CASSDYGTLYGYTF. The CDR3 region has the DNA TGTGCCAGCAGTGATTACGGGACCCTCTATGGCTACACCTTC.